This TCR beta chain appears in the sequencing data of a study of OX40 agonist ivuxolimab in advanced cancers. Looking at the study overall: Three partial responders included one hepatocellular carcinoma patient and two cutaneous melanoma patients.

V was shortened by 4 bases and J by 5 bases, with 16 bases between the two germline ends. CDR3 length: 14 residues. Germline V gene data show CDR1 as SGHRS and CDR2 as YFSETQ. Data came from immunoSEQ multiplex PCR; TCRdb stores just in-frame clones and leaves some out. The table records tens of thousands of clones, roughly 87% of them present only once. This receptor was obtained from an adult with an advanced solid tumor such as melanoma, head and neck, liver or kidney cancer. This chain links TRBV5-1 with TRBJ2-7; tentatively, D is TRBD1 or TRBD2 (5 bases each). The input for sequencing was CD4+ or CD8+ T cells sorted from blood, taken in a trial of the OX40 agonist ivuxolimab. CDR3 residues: CASSMGRPSDEQYF. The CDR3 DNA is TGCGCCAGCAGCATGGGACGGCCAAGCGACGAGCAGTACTTC.